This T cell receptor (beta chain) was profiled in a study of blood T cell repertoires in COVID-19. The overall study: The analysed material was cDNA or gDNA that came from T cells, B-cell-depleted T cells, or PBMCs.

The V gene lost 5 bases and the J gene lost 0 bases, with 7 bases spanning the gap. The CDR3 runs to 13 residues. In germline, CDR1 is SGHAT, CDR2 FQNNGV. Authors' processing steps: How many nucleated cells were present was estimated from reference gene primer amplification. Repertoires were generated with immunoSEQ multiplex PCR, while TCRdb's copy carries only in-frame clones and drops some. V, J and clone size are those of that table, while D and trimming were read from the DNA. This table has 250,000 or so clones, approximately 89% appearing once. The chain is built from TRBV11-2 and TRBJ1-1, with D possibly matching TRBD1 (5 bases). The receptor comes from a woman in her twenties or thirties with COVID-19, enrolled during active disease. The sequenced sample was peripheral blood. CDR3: CASSQGMNTEAFF. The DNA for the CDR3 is TGTGCCAGCAGCCAGGGTATGAACACTGAAGCTTTCTTT.